This entry lists 16 T cell receptor beta chains sequenced from one sample in a study of T cells in Graves' hyperthyroidism and ophthalmopathy (dated by TCRdb to the late 2010s). Library prep was done by multiplex PCR. The instrument given in TCRdb is Illumina HiSeq 2000. Amplification of TCR beta CDR3 regions was carried out from RNA transcripts. For the first round of RT-PCR on the TCR CDR3, the HTBI primer set was used together with the Qiagen OneStep RT-PCR kit. TCRdb itself trimmed the public reads at Q25 with fastp, ran MiXCR and retained productive beta chains. Entries are consolidated by CDR3 protein sequence, retaining the most common genes and DNA. The sample has approximately 590,000 distinct CDR3 sequences on record, 15% to 18% of them singletons. The biggest ten clones account for around 7.5% of the sample. The sequencing input was blood. The receptors were sampled from a woman aged 25 to 39 with Graves' hyperthyroidism.

The chain employs TRBV18 and TRBJ1-4; TRBD1 matches at 9 bases. The CDR3 extends over 14 amino acids. V gave up 4 bases and J gave up 7 bases; unmatched junction bases: 4. Germline V lookup: CDR1 KGHSH, CDR2 LQKENI. The CDR3 is CASSQGTGSEKLFF. As DNA, the CDR3 is TGTGCCAGCTCACAGGGGACAGGGAGTGAAAAACTGTTTTTT.

This clonotype was seen many times. This chain joins TRBV5-6 and TRBJ1-1, with D possibly being TRBD1 (5 bases). The V gene's germline CDR1 is SGHDT and CDR2 YYEEEE. V was clipped by 4 bases and J by 4 bases, with 17 bases between them. This CDR3 contains 15 residues. CDR3 DNA: TGTGCCAGCAGCCCGAACCCGGTGGGGGTCACTGAAGCTTTCTTT. As protein: CASSPNPVGVTEAFF.

V is TRBV30 and J is TRBJ1-1; 8 nucleotides agree with TRBD1. With V trimmed by 6 bases and J by 5 bases, 14 bases remained unmatched. The CDR3 has 15 amino acids. The germline V gene encodes CDR1 GTSNPN and CDR2 SVGIG (reference sequence). The CDR3, as DNA: TGTGCCTGCCGTACAGGGGGATCCCAACGGACTGAAGCTTTCTTT. It translates to CACRTGGSQRTEAFF.

V usage is TRBV5-1 and J usage is TRBJ2-1; 8 bases match TRBD2. V trimming: 0 bases; J trimming: 8 bases; junction bases outside the gene matches: 7. The CDR3 has 15 amino acids. CDR1 SGHRS and CDR2 YFSETQ come from the germline V gene. The CDR3 reads CASSLGLAFRDEQFF. In nucleotides, the CDR3 is TGCGCCAGCAGCTTGGGACTAGCGTTCCGAGATGAGCAGTTCTTC.

In its sample, this clonotype was seen a few times. This rearrangement joins TRBV9 to TRBJ2-7; 10 positions agree with TRBD2. The trim removed 0 bases at V and 5 bases at J, leaving 8 bases unmatched. From germline, CDR1 is SGDLS and CDR2 YYNGEE. The CDR3 runs 16 residues. CDR3 sequence reads: CASSVGPSGRDNEQYF. The CDR3 nucleotides are TGTGCCAGCAGCGTAGGGCCCAGCGGGAGGGATAACGAGCAGTACTTC.

This clonotype was counted ten times or more. The CDR3: CSVLADYNEQFF. CDR3 in DNA: TGCAGTGTTCTAGCGGATTACAATGAGCAGTTCTTC. The chain has TRBV20-1 and TRBJ2-1; 7 bases line up with TRBD2. The CDR3 loop spans 12 amino acids. V was pared by 7 bases and J by 4 bases, with 4 bases of the junction left unmatched. Germline V CDR1 and CDR2: DFQATT, SNEGSKA (reference sequence).

The rearrangement links TRBV19 to TRBJ2-4, with D possibly TRBD2 on 6 matching bases. The germline V and J ends were trimmed by 5 bases and 4 bases, with 15 bases remaining between them. The CDR3 length is 15 residues. The germline V gene has CDR1 LNHDA and CDR2 SQIVND (reference sequence). CDR3: CASSGLKRGKNIQYF. CDR3 bases: TGTGCCAGTAGTGGCCTGAAACGGGGGAAAAACATTCAGTACTTC.

This clonotype has ten or more counts. The chain combines TRBV27 with TRBJ2-1; D is perhaps TRBD1 or TRBD2 (7 bases each). V was cut by 5 bases and J by 4 bases, with 15 bases left in between. CDR1 is MNHEY, CDR2 SMNVEV, per germline (reference sequence). The CDR3 is 15 amino acids. The CDR3 DNA reads TGTGCCAGCAGTCCCAGGGGGGGAGGGTACAATGAGCAGTTCTTC. The encoded protein is CASSPRGGGYNEQFF.

This clonotype was recorded at least ten times. The chain employs TRBV6-1 and TRBJ2-3; tentatively, D is TRBD2 (6 bases). The germline gives CDR1 MNHNS, CDR2 SASEGT. Trimming left V 4 bases short and J 2 bases short, with 10 bases between. This CDR3 has 14 amino acids. CDR3 in amino acids: CASSVGTDTDTQYF. The CDR3 coding sequence is TGTGCCAGCAGTGTTGGGACTGACACAGATACGCAGTATTTT.

This clonotype has ten or more counts. V gene TRBV3-1 combines with J gene TRBJ1-1, with D perhaps TRBD1 (5 bases). With 0 bases removed from V and 3 bases from J, the gap between germline ends came to 11 bases. Germline CDR1 LGHDT, CDR2 YNNKEL (reference sequence). The CDR3 extends over 15 amino acids. The CDR3 reads CASSQDRVIYTEAFF. DNA for the CDR3: TGTGCCAGCAGCCAAGACAGGGTTATTTACACTGAAGCTTTCTTT.

This clonotype was seen a few times. V usage is TRBV6-1 and J usage is TRBJ2-7; 11 bases are shared with TRBD1. This CDR3 contains 15 residues. Germline loops: CDR1 MNHNS, CDR2 SASEGT. Trimming removed 10 bases from V and 2 bases from J; junction bases left unmatched: 10. The CDR3 is CAIRVPGQGAYEQYF. CDR3 DNA: TGTGCCATCAGGGTACCGGGACAGGGGGCCTACGAGCAGTACTTC.

This clonotype was seen only a few times. The V call is TRBV5-5, the J call TRBJ2-1; 8 nucleotides agree with TRBD2. This CDR3 region has 14 residues. Germline lookup yields CDR1 SGHKS and CDR2 YYEKEE (reference sequence). Trimming took 5 bases from V and 9 from J; bases not matched to a gene: 10. The CDR3 loop is CASRGAGGNAEQFF. The CDR3 nucleotides read TGTGCCAGCAGGGGGGCGGGAGGAAATGCTGAGCAGTTCTTC.

This clonotype was detected many times. V usage is TRBV2 and J usage is TRBJ2-1; 13 bases align to TRBD2. Unmatched junction bases numbered 8, after V lost 5 bases and J lost 4 bases. Germline assignment: CDR1 SNHLY and CDR2 FYNNEI. CDR3 length equals 17 residues. Here the CDR3 reads CASSPRGLAGVYNEQFF. The CDR3 nucleotides are TGTGCCAGCAGTCCCCGAGGACTAGCGGGAGTGTACAATGAGCAGTTCTTC.

The table lists this clonotype with many counts. The chain couples TRBV29-1 to TRBJ1-1; no definite D call. The CDR3 extends over 12 amino acids. Germline-derived CDR1 and CDR2 are SQVTM and ANQGSEA. The CDR3: CRVQQPNTEAFF. Written as DNA, the CDR3 is TGCAGAGTTCAGCAGCCGAACACTGAAGCTTTCTTT.

This clonotype was observed at least ten times. V usage is TRBV19 and J usage is TRBJ2-1; 7 bases line up with TRBD2. Germline CDR1 and CDR2: LNHDA and SQIVND (reference sequence). The junction had 9 bases not matched to a gene; V was cut back by 1 base and J by 6 bases. The CDR3 has 16 residues. CDR3 residues: CASSIGGLYLANEQFF. The CDR3, as DNA: TGTGCCAGTAGTATAGGGGGACTATACTTGGCCAATGAGCAGTTCTTC.

This sequence joins TRBV20-1 and TRBJ1-5; D is perhaps TRBD1 (5 bases). V shed 6 bases and J shed 6 bases, with 24 bases lying between them. In germline, CDR1 is DFQATT, CDR2 SNEGSKA (reference sequence). The CDR3 sequence is 16 residues long. CDR3 sequence reads: CSAPDPGRGGSQPQHF. The CDR3 DNA reads TGCAGTGCCCCCGACCCAGGGAGGGGAGGCAGTCAGCCCCAGCATTTT.